The 15 T cell receptor beta chains presented below share a single source sample, sequenced in a study of blood T cell repertoires in COVID-19. Sequenced by immunoSEQ multiplex PCR; TCRdb stores in-frame clones only, minus some. Among some 200,000 clones listed, roughly 81% were seen once. The sequencing sample was made of peripheral blood. These receptors originate from a woman aged 45-65 years with active or convalescent COVID-19.

The chain joins TRBV2 to TRBJ1-5, with TRBD1 as a possible D gene (5 bases). Germline lookup yields CDR1 SNHLY and CDR2 FYNNEI. V shed 3 bases and J shed 3 bases, with 15 bases lying between them. The CDR3 is 16 amino acids. CDR3 nucleotide sequence: TGTGCCAGCAGTGACGATTTAACAGGTAACAATCAGCCCCAGCATTTT. This sequence encodes CASSDDLTGNNQPQHF.

This rearrangement joins TRBV29-1 to TRBJ1-1; 9 bases line up with TRBD1. Germline CDR1 and CDR2: SQVTM and ANQGSEA. The CDR3 is made up of 13 amino acids. J lost 4 bases, V lost 4 bases, and 4 bases had no gene match. The CDR3 here is CSVGGQGSTEAFF. In DNA, the CDR3 is TGCAGCGTTGGGGGACAGGGTTCCACTGAAGCTTTCTTT. Based on the CDR3 plus reference TRBV29-1 and TRBJ1-1, the full variable domain is SAVISQKPSRDICQRGTSLTIQCQVDSQVTMMFWYRQQPGQSLTLIATANQGSEATYESGFVIDKFPISRPNLTFSTLTVSNMSPEDSSIYLCSVGGQGSTEAFFGQGTRLTVV.

J is TRBJ2-4 and V is TRBV5-1, with D perhaps TRBD1 (6 bases). Trimming cost V 0 bases and J 0 bases, with 10 bases left between them. CDR3 length: 16 amino acids. Germline CDR1 and CDR2: SGHRS and YFSETQ. The CDR3 bases are TGCGCCAGCAGCTTGGGACAGGTCGGAGCCAAAAACATTCAGTACTTC. Amino acids: CASSLGQVGAKNIQYF.

The chain employs TRBV28 and TRBJ1-1; 7 bases line up with TRBD1. The V gene's germline CDR1 is MDHEN and CDR2 SYDVKM. Losses at the gene ends were 10 bases for V and 4 bases for J; bases not matched to a gene: 6. This CDR3 region has 12 residues. DNA of the CDR3: TGTGCCACCCTCCGGGACAGCACTGAAGCTTTCTTT. As protein: CATLRDSTEAFF.

The chain links TRBV4-2 to TRBJ2-7; D perhaps matches TRBD2 (6 bases). The V gene's germline CDR1 is LGHNA and CDR2 YNFKEQ. Deletions cut 0 bases from V and 0 bases from J, with 12 bases between. The CDR3 runs to 16 residues. The CDR3 DNA sequence: TGTGCCAGCAGCCAAGAATTCTTCGGGAGCTCCTACGAGCAGTACTTC. Its protein is CASSQEFFGSSYEQYF.

The chain uses TRBV3-1 (or the pseudogene TRBV3-2) and TRBJ2-2; D gene unclear. Germline V CDR1 and CDR2: LGHDT, YNNKEL (reference sequence). Deletions cut 8 bases from V and 0 bases from J, with 10 bases between. There are 14 residues in the CDR3. Written as DNA, the CDR3 is TGTGCCAGCGCGGCCGGGTCGAACACCGGGGAGCTGTTTTTT. The encoded protein is CASAAGSNTGELFF.

This chain uses TRBV7-3 with TRBJ2-7; 7 nucleotides agree with TRBD1. From germline, CDR1 is SGHTA and CDR2 FQGTGA. CDR3 length: 13 residues. Germline trimming cut 4 bases from V and 3 bases from J; bases unmatched to any gene: 3. The CDR3 sequence: CASSYRQGYEQYF. The CDR3 coding sequence is TGTGCCAGCAGCTACAGACAGGGCTACGAGCAGTACTTC.

The gene calls are TRBV7-9 and TRBJ1-4, with 7 nucleotides matching TRBD1. The CDR3 contains 16 residues. Germline V gene sequence: CDR1 SEHNR, CDR2 FQNEAQ (reference sequence). Trimming at V came to 2 bases and at J to 8 bases, leaving 11 bases not matched to a gene. The CDR3 protein is CASSLIAGGPWEKLFF. CDR3 DNA sequence: TGTGCCAGCAGCTTAATTGCAGGGGGACCGTGGGAAAAACTGTTTTTT.

In regard to this clone: In the same sample, other DNA sequences code for this CDR3. V usage is TRBV11-2 and J usage is TRBJ1-2, with TRBD1 identical over 8 bases. The CDR3 contains 14 residues. Trimming removed 5 bases from V and 4 bases from J; junction bases left unmatched: 6. Germline lookup yields CDR1 SGHAT and CDR2 FQNNGV. For the CDR3, the DNA is TGTGCCAGCAGCCCCCGACAGGGGCGCTATGGCTACACCTTC. As protein: CASSPRQGRYGYTF.

This clone occurred a few times. This chain uses TRBV6-1 with TRBJ1-1, with TRBD1 identical over 8 bases. The CDR3 length is 16 residues. The V and J ends lost 0 bases and 11 bases, in that order; junction bases with no gene match: 14. CDR1 and CDR2 (germline): MNHNS, SASEGT. Here the CDR3 DNA reads TGTGCCAGCAGTGAAGCGCACAGGGGGGGGATCTTGGGCGCTTTCTTT. It is translated as CASSEAHRGGILGAFF.

This clone turned up a few times. V is TRBV5-1 and J is TRBJ2-3; TRBD1 matches 7 bases. This CDR3 has 15 amino acids. Looked up from germline, CDR1 is SGHRS and CDR2 is YFSETQ. V shed 4 bases and J 2 bases; nucleotides not matched to a gene: 7. CDR3 in DNA: TGCGCCAGCAGCACTCGGACAGGAATCACAGATACGCAGTATTTT. It codes for CASSTRTGITDTQYF.

The chain links TRBV11-2 to TRBJ1-2; 7 bases line up with TRBD1. The V segment lost 0 bases and the J segment 5 bases; nucleotides outside the gene matches: 9. This CDR3 is 16 amino acids long. Germline V gene lookup returns CDR1 SGHAT and CDR2 FQNNGV. The CDR3 sequence: CASSLDWRQGGYGYTF. The CDR3 DNA is TGTGCCAGCAGCTTAGATTGGCGACAGGGTGGGTATGGCTACACCTTC.

The rearrangement links TRBV11-1 to TRBJ1-1; TRBD1 matches 9 bases. Germline V lookup: CDR1 SGHAT, CDR2 FQDESV (reference sequence). The CDR3 has 13 residues. V was clipped by 5 bases and J by 6 bases; unmatched bases: 4. CDR3 sequence (DNA): TGTGCCAGCAGCCCGGACAGGGGATCTGAAGCTTTCTTT. Translated, it gives CASSPDRGSEAFF.

The chain joins TRBV9 to TRBJ2-7; possibly TRBD1 for D (6 bases). The CDR3 extends over 19 amino acids. Germline V gene sequence: CDR1 SGDLS, CDR2 YYNGEE. With 5 bases removed from V and 0 bases from J, the gap between germline ends came to 27 bases. The CDR3 is CASSVPSGGSTPSSYEQYV. CDR3 DNA: TGTGCCAGCAGTGTCCCTTCTGGGGGCAGTACTCCGAGCTCCTACGAGCAGTACGTC.

The chain couples TRBV24-1 to TRBJ1-3; TRBD1 aligns across 9 bases. Germline CDR1 and CDR2: KGHDR and SFDVKD. CDR3 size: 16 residues. With V trimmed by 3 bases and J by 8 bases, 10 bases remained unmatched. Here the CDR3 DNA reads TGTGCCACCAGTGATCCGGGACAGGGTTCGTCTGACACCATATATTTT. The encoded protein is CATSDPGQGSSDTIYF.